The rows below give T cell receptor beta chains drawn from one sample of a study of T cell changes during pregnancy in multiple sclerosis. Sequenced by immunoSEQ multiplex PCR; TCRdb stores in-frame clones only, minus some. The top ten clones hold more than 5% of a sample with fewer than 50,000 clones, around 90% of them seen once. The starting material was CD8+ T cells from peripheral blood mononuclear cells, obtained in the third trimester of pregnancy. The receptors here all came from a female donor with multiple sclerosis, enrolled in a pregnancy study. Both conserved end residues are part of each CDR3. Fields, in order: D gene, clone size, V gene, J gene, CDR3 protein, CDR3 DNA. A D gene is named only where the DNA matches it firmly. A row's size may be missing; if present it is once, few, many or a size class.

>.|.|TRBV7-3|TRBJ2-1
CASSQGGGLYNEQFF
TGTGCCAGCAGCCAAGGCGGCGGACTATACAATGAGCAGTTCTTC
>TRBD2|.|TRBV30|TRBJ2-7
CAWSGSGSYEQYF
TGTGCCTGGAGTGGTAGCGGGAGTTACGAGCAGTACTTC
>.|.|TRBV29-1|TRBJ2-7
CSVGTAETPTYEQYF
TGCAGCGTTGGGACAGCGGAAACCCCTACCTACGAGCAGTACTTC
>TRBD2|.|TRBV4-1|TRBJ2-3
CASSQWPGLAQGTDTQYF
TGCGCCAGCAGCCAATGGCCGGGACTAGCACAGGGCACAGATACGCAGTATTTT
>TRBD2|.|TRBV4-2|TRBJ2-2
CASSQQSLLAGKSNTGELFF
TGTGCCAGCAGCCAACAGTCCCTTCTAGCGGGTAAATCAAACACCGGGGAGCTGTTTTTT
>.|.|TRBV29-1|TRBJ2-2
CSVEILGPAYTGELFF
TGCAGCGTTGAAATACTTGGCCCAGCGTACACCGGGGAGCTGTTTTTT
>.|.|TRBV6-5|TRBJ2-4
CASSFGSGNIQYF
TGTGCCAGCAGTTTTGGCTCGGGGAACATTCAGTACTTC
>.|.|TRBV28|TRBJ1-1
CASSLGTNEAFF
TGTGCCAGCAGTTTGGGGACAAATGAAGCTTTCTTT
>TRBD2|.|TRBV7-9|TRBJ2-1
CASSTGLAGVTYNEQFF
TGTGCCAGCAGCACGGGACTAGCGGGAGTAACCTACAATGAGCAGTTCTTC
>.|.|TRBV6-5|TRBJ2-7
CASSYRAGNGEQYF
TGTGCCAGCAGTTATAGGGCGGGAAACGGCGAGCAGTACTTC
>.|.|TRBV5-5|TRBJ1-5
CASSLEGAASNQPQHF
TGTGCCAGCAGCTTGGAAGGGGCCGCTAGCAATCAGCCCCAGCATTTT
>TRBD1|.|TRBV6-6|TRBJ2-7
CASSHLQGDYEQYF
TGTGCCAGCAGCCATCTACAGGGGGACTACGAGCAGTACTTC
>.|.|TRBV4-3|TRBJ2-5
CASSPSTGLGETQYF
TGCGCCAGCAGCCCTTCGACAGGTCTGGGAGAGACCCAGTACTTC
>.|.|TRBV7-3|TRBJ2-3
CASSLSRSGATDTQYF
TGTGCCAGCAGCCTAAGTCGGAGCGGAGCCACAGATACGCAGTATTTT
>TRBD1|.|TRBV5-8|TRBJ1-1
CASSTGQDTEAFF
TGTGCCAGCAGTACCGGACAGGACACTGAAGCTTTCTTT
>TRBD2|.|TRBV5-4|TRBJ2-1
CASRDRTSGNNEQFF
TGTGCCAGCAGAGACCGGACTAGCGGAAACAATGAGCAGTTCTTC
>TRBD2|.|TRBV28|TRBJ2-5
CASLRTSGRLGGETQYF
TGTGCCAGCCTTCGGACTAGCGGGAGGTTGGGGGGAGAGACCCAGTACTTC
>.|.|TRBV28|TRBJ1-1
CATTGNTEAFF
TGTGCCACCACAGGAAACACTGAAGCTTTCTTT
>.|.|TRBV19|TRBJ1-3
CASSIDRSSGNTIYF
TGTGCCAGTAGTATAGACAGAAGCTCTGGAAACACCATATATTTT
>.|.|TRBV13|TRBJ1-1
CASSSTVGKTEAFF
TGTGCCAGCAGCTCGACAGTTGGAAAGACTGAAGCTTTCTTT
>TRBD1|.|TRBV28|TRBJ1-5
CASSSPRTGLQPQHF
TGTGCCAGCAGTTCTCCCAGGACAGGGCTGCAGCCCCAGCATTTT
>TRBD1|.|TRBV15|TRBJ2-3
CATSRTRGGADTQYF
TGTGCCACCAGCAGAACACGAGGGGGCGCAGATACGCAGTATTTT
>TRBD2|.|TRBV29-1|TRBJ2-2
CSVEVSGGAGELFF
TGCAGCGTTGAAGTTAGCGGGGGGGCCGGGGAGCTGTTTTTT
>TRBD2|few|TRBV5-1|TRBJ2-7
CASSLAGGTYEQYF
TGCGCCAGCAGCTTAGCGGGAGGCACCTACGAGCAGTACTTC
>.|few|TRBV7-6|TRBJ1-2
CASSPGQSYGYTF
TGTGCCAGCAGCCCCGGACAGAGCTATGGCTACACCTTC
>TRBD2|.|TRBV9|TRBJ2-3
CASSGPYGRDLGLATDTQYF
TGTGCCAGCAGCGGCCCATATGGGAGAGACTTGGGACTAGCAACCGATACGCAGTATTTT
>.|few|TRBV4-2|TRBJ1-1
CASSQGGLGVAFF
TGTGCCAGCAGCCAGGGGGGACTGGGCGTAGCTTTCTTT
>.|.|TRBV11-3|TRBJ2-7
CASSPSVAYEQYF
TGTGCCAGCAGCCCCTCGGTTGCCTACGAGCAGTACTTC
>TRBD2|.|TRBV6-1|TRBJ2-2
CASSEEAGGPGELFF
TGTGCCAGCAGTGAAGAGGCGGGAGGGCCCGGGGAGCTGTTTTTT
>TRBD1|.|TRBV12-5|TRBJ1-5
CASGLGTGSGQPQHF
TGTGCTAGTGGTCTGGGGACAGGTTCGGGGCAGCCCCAGCATTTT
>.|.|TRBV29-1|TRBJ2-3
CSVERVNTDTQYF
TGCAGCGTTGAGCGAGTAAACACAGATACGCAGTATTTT
>.|.|TRBV7-9|TRBJ2-7
CASSLSSGYTYEQYF
TGTGCCAGCAGCTTAAGTAGCGGTTATACCTACGAGCAGTACTTC
>TRBD2|.|TRBV29-1|TRBJ2-1
CSVEADAKFFPRTSEAYNEQFF
TGCAGCGTTGAAGCGGACGCCAAATTTTTCCCGAGGACTAGCGAAGCCTACAATGAGCAGTTCTTC
>.|.|TRBV7-2|TRBJ2-1
CASSPSGPYLNEQFF
TGTGCCAGCAGCCCCAGCGGACCCTATCTCAATGAGCAGTTCTTC
>.|.|TRBV19|TRBJ1-4
CASSTDRLNEKLFF
TGTGCCAGTAGTACAGACAGACTTAATGAAAAACTGTTTTTT
>.|.|TRBV7-2|TRBJ2-3
CASSVTGMGLDTDTQYF
TGTGCCAGCAGCGTCACAGGGATGGGTTTGGACACAGATACGCAGTATTTT
>.|.|TRBV21-1|TRBJ2-6
CASSKRTGVIYASGANVLTF
TGTGCCAGCAGCAAACGGACGGGGGTCATATACGCATCTGGGGCCAACGTCCTGACTTTC
>.|.|TRBV9|TRBJ2-2
CASSVAGIDTGELFF
TGTGCCAGCAGCGTAGCGGGGATCGACACCGGGGAGCTGTTTTTT
>.|.|TRBV19|TRBJ1-1
CASSMRQRNTEAFF
TGTGCCAGTAGTATGCGACAGAGAAACACTGAAGCTTTCTTT
>TRBD2|.|TRBV10-1|TRBJ2-7
CARPYNGGLAGGTYEQYF
TGCGCCAGACCCTACAACGGGGGACTAGCGGGAGGTACCTACGAGCAGTACTTC
>.|.|TRBV7-9|TRBJ2-7
CASSSRTGQSSYEQYF
TGTGCCAGCAGCTCGAGGACTGGACAGAGCTCCTACGAGCAGTACTTC
>TRBD2|.|TRBV11-3|TRBJ2-7
CASSTRTPTSGGSYEQYF
TGTGCCAGCAGCACTCGAACCCCCACTAGCGGGGGTTCCTACGAGCAGTACTTC